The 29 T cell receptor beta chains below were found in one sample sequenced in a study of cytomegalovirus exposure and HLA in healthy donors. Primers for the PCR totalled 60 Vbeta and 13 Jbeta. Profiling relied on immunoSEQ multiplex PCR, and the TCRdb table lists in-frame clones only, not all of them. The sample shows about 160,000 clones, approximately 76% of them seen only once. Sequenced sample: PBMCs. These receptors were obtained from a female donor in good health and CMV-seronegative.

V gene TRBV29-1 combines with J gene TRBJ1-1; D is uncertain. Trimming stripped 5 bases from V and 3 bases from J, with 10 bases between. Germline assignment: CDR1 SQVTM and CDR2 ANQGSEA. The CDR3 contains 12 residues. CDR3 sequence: CSVPYSDTEAFF. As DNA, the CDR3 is TGCAGCGTTCCCTATAGCGACACTGAAGCTTTCTTT.

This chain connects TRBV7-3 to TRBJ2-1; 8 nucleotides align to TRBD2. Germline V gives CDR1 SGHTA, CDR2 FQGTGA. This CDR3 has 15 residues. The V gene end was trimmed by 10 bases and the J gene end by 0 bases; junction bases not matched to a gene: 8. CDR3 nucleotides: TGTGCCACCGCATTTAGCGGGGCCTCCTACAATGAGCAGTTCTTC. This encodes CATAFSGASYNEQFF.

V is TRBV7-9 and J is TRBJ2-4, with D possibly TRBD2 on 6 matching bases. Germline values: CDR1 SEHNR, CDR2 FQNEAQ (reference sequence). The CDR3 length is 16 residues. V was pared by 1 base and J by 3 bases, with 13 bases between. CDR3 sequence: CASSLVAGPGKNIQYF. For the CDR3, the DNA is TGTGCCAGCAGCTTAGTGGCGGGGCCTGGCAAAAACATTCAGTACTTC.

Written as DNA, the CDR3 is TGTGCCAGCAGCTGGGGAGTCGGTGGGAGGGCCGGTGAGCAGTTCTTC. Translating gives CASSWGVGGRAGEQFF. The genes are TRBV7-2 and TRBJ2-1, with TRBD2 matching over 7 bases. The CDR3 runs 16 residues. V was clipped by 4 bases and J by 9 bases; unmatched bases: 15. CDR1 and CDR2 from the germline V gene are SGHTA and FQGNSA.

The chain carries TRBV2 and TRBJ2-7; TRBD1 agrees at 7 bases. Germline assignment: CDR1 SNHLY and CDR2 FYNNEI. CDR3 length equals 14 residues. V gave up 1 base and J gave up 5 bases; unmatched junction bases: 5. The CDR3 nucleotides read TGTGCCAGCAGTGAAGAGACAGGGTACCACGAGCAGTACTTC. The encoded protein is CASSEETGYHEQYF.

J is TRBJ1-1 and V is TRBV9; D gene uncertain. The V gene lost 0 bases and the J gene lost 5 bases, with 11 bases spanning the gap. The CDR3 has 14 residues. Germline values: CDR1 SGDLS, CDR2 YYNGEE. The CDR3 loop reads CASSVATGGTEAFF. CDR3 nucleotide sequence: TGTGCCAGCAGCGTAGCTACCGGAGGTACTGAAGCTTTCTTT.

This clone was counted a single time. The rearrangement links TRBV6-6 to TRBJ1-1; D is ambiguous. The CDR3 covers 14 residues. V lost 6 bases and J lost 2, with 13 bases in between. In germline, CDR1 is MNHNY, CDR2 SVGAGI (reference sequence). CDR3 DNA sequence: TGTGCCAGCAGCCCCGGTGGTCTTAACACTGAAGCTTTCTTT. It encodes CASSPGGLNTEAFF.

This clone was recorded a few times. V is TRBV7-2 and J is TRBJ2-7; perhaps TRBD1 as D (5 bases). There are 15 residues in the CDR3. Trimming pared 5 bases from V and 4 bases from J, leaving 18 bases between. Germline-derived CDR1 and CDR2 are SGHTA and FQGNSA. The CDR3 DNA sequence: TGTGCCAGCAGCACCAGGGCCTCTGCGTCTTACGAGCAGTACTTC. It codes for CASSTRASASYEQYF.

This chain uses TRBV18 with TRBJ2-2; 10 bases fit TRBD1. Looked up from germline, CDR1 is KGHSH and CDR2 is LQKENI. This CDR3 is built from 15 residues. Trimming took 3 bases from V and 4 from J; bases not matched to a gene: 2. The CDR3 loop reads CASSPRQGATGELFF. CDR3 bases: TGTGCCAGCTCACCTCGACAGGGGGCCACCGGGGAGCTGTTTTTT.

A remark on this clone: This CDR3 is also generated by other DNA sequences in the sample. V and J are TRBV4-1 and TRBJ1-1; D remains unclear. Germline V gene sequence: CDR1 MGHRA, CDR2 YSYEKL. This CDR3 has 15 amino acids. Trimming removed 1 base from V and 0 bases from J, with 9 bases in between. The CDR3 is CASSQVSVMNTEAFF. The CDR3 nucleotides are TGCGCCAGCAGCCAAGTATCAGTCATGAACACTGAAGCTTTCTTT.

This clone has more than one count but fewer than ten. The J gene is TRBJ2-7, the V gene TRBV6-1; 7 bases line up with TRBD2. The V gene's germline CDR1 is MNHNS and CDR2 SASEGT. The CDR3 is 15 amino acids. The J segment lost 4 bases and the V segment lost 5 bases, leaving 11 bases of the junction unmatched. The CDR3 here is CASSLRGGGSYEQYF. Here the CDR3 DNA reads TGTGCCAGCAGTCTTCGCGGGGGTGGAAGTTACGAGCAGTACTTC.

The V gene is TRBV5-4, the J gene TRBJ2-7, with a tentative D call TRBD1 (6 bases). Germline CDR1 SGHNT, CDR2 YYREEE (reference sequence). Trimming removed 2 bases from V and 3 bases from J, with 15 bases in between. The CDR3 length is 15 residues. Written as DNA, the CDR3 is TGTGCCAGCAGCTTAGACCGACAGGCCCGCTACGAGCAGTACTTC. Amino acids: CASSLDRQARYEQYF.

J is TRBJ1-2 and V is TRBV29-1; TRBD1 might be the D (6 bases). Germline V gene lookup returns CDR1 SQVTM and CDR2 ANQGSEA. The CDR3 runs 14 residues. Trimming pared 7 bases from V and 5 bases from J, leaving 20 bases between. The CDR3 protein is CSASPFQGTYGYTF. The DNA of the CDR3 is TGCAGCGCTTCTCCCTTCCAGGGGACGTATGGCTACACCTTC.

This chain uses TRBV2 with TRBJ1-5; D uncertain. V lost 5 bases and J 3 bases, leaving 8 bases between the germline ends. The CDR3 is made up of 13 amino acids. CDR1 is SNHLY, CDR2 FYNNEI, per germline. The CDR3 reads CASSRLPNQPQHF. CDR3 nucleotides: TGTGCCAGCAGTCGTCTTCCCAATCAGCCCCAGCATTTT.

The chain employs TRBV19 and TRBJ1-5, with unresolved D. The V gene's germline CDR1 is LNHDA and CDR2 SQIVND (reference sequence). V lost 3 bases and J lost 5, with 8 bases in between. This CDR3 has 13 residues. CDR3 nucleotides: TGTGCCAGTAGTATCGCCTATTATCAGCCCCAGCATTTT. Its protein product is CASSIAYYQPQHF.

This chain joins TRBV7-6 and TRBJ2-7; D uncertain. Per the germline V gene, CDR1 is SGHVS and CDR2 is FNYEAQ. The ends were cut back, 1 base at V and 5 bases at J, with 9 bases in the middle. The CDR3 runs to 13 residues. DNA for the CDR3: TGTGCCAGCAGCTTAGACCGACTCGACGAGCAGTACTTC. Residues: CASSLDRLDEQYF.

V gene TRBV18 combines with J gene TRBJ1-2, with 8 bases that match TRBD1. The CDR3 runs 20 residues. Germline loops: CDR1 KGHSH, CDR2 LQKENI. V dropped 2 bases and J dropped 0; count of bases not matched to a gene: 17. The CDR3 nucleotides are TGTGCCAGCTCACCAGTACGTCAAGGGTCCGGACAGGGCCCTAACTATGGCTACACCTTC. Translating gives CASSPVRQGSGQGPNYGYTF.

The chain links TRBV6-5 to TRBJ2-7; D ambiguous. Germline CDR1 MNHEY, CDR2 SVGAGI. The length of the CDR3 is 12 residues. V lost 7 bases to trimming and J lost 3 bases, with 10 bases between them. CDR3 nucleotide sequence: TGTGCCAGCACCCCTGCGGTCTACGAGCAGTACTTC. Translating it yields CASTPAVYEQYF.

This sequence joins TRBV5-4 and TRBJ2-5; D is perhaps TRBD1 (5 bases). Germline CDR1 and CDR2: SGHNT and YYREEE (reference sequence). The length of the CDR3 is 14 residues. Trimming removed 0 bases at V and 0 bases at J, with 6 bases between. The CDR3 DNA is TGTGCCAGCAGCTTGGGACAGCACCAAGAGACCCAGTACTTC. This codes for CASSLGQHQETQYF.

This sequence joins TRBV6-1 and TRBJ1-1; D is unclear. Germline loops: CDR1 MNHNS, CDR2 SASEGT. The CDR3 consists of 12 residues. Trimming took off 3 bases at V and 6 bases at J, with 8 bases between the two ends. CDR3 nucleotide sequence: TGTGCCAGCAGTGACCTGAGCGCTGAAGCTTTCTTT. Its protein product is CASSDLSAEAFF.

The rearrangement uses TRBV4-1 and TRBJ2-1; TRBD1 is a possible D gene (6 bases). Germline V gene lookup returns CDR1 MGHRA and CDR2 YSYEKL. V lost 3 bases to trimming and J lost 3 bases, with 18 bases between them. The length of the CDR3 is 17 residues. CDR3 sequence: CASSHSMTRDNYNEQFF. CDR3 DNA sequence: TGCGCCAGCAGCCACAGTATGACCCGGGACAACTACAATGAGCAGTTCTTC.

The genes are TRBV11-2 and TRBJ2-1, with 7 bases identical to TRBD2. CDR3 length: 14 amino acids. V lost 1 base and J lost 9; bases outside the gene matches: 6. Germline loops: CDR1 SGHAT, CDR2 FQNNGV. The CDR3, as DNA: TGTGCCAGCAGCTTAGGACTAGCCCGTGGTGAGCAGTTCTTC. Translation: CASSLGLARGEQFF. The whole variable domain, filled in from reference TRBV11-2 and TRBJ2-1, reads EAGVAQSPRYKIIEKRQSVAFWCNPISGHATLYWYQQILGQGPKLLIQFQNNGVVDDSQLPKDRFSAERLKGVDSTLKIQPAKLEDSAVYLCASSLGLARGEQFFGPGTRLTVL.

The CDR3: CASSLAAQTGELFF. As DNA, the CDR3 is TGCGCCAGCAGCCTGGCCGCGCAAACCGGGGAGCTGTTTTTT. The chain combines TRBV5-1 with TRBJ2-2; D uncertain. CDR1 and CDR2 (germline): SGHRS, YFSETQ. The V end was cut by 4 bases, the J end by 5 bases, with 12 bases between. The CDR3 length is 14 residues. The full variable domain, with the rest looked up from reference TRBV5-1 and TRBJ2-2, is KAGVTQTPRYLIKTRGQQVTLSCSPISGHRSVSWYQQTPGQGLQFLFEYFSETQRNKGNFPGRFSGRQFSNSRSEMNVSTLELGDSALYLCASSLAAQTGELFFGEGSRLTVL.

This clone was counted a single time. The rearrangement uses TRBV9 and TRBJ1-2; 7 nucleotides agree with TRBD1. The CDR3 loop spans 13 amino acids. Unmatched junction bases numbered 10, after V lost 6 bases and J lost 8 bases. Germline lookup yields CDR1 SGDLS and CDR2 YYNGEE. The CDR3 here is CASTQAGTVGYTF. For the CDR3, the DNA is TGTGCCAGCACCCAGGCCGGGACAGTAGGCTACACCTTC.

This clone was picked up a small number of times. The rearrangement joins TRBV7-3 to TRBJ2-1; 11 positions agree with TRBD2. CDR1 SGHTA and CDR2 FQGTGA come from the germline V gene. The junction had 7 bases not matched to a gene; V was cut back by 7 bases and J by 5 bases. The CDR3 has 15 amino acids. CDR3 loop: CASTFSGRAHNEQFF. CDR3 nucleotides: TGTGCCAGCACCTTTAGCGGGAGGGCCCACAATGAGCAGTTCTTC.

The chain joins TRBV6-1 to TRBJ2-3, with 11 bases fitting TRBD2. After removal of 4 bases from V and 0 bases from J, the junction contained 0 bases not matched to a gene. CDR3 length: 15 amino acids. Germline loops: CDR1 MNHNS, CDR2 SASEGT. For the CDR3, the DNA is TGTGCCAGCAGTGGACTAGCGGGGAGCACAGATACGCAGTATTTT. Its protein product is CASSGLAGSTDTQYF.

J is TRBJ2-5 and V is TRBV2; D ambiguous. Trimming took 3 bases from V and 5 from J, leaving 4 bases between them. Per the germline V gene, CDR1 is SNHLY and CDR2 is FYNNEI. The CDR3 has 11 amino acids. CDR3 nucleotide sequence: TGTGCCAGCAGTGATGAGGAGACCCAGTACTTC. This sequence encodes CASSDEETQYF.

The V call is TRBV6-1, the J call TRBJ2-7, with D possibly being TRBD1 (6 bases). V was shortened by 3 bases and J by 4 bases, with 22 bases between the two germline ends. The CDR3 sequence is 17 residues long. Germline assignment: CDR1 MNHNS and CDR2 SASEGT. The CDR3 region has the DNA TGTGCCAGCAGTGAGGCAGGGGCGGTTAGGCCGTGGTACGAGCAGTACTTC. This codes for CASSEAGAVRPWYEQYF.

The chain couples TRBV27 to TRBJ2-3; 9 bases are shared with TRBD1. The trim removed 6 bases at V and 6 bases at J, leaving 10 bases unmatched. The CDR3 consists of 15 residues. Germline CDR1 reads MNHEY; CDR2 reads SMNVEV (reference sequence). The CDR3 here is CASSRGDRAADTQYF. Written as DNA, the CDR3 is TGTGCCAGCAGCCGGGGGGACAGGGCAGCGGATACGCAGTATTTT.